Included here is one T cell receptor (beta chain) sequence, with context. These data belong to a study of shared clonotypes between healthy human individuals. The length of the CDR3 is 13 residues. Germline V gives CDR1 SNHLY, CDR2 FYNNEI. Trimming left V 9 bases short and J 2 bases short, with 8 bases between. TCRdb's table, derived via immunoSEQ multiplex PCR, lists solely in-frame clones and lacks some. The sample includes roughly 1.5 million clones, nearly 99% of them seen just once. The receptor comes from a young man in good health. Source material: naive CD4+ T cells sorted from blood. Subset reported: CD45RA+ positively selected. The gene calls are TRBV2 and TRBJ2-6, with TRBD2 as a possible D gene (5 bases). CDR3: CARGSTGANVLTF. CDR3 bases: TGTGCCAGAGGGAGTACTGGGGCCAACGTCCTGACTTTC.